This T cell receptor (beta chain) was captured in a study of shared clonotypes between healthy human individuals (dated by TCRdb to the early 2020s). Regarding the complete study: A couple of women and a few men aged 18 to 49 years were included in the cohort. Leukapheresis yielded between about 0.85 and 10 billion PBMCs per donor. The study deeply sequenced blood TCR repertoires of about 5 healthy adults to estimate repertoire size and the extent of clonotype sharing between individuals. For each donor, three plates each were used for CD4 naive and CD4 memory, two plates were used for CD8 naive, and one plate was used for CD8 memory. Different laboratories and diverse techniques were used to prepare libraries and sequence TCR repertoires, to increase sequencing depth and limit assay-specific biases.

CD8 naive samples were CD45RO-negative cells positively selected for CCR7, giving a CD45RA+CCR7+ population that excluded TemRA cells. The donors were healthy, HIV-negative adults who had no recently reported acute infections or vaccinations. Every donor was a Caucasian adult residing in Nashville, Tennessee, USA. Blood was collected by leukapheresis, and PBMCs were isolated by Ficoll-Histopaque density gradient centrifugation and then cryopreserved in liquid nitrogen vapor phase. Analytical flow cytometry was used to check the purity and quantity of each magnetically sorted T cell population. Each sorted fraction had its genomic DNA isolated and then quantified by UV absorbance on a Nanodrop 2000c. Using the deep immunoSEQ assay, multiplex PCR amplified TCR CDR3 regions from genomic DNA. For each cell subset, the extracted genomic DNA was distributed evenly across all wells of several immunoSEQ 96-well plates, and each plate served as one replicate. Each replicate PCR for sorted subsets received about 200 ng genomic DNA, equal to around 32,000 T cell genomes. Purified libraries were measured with a Qubit 3.0 fluorometer, size-checked on a Bioanalyzer 2100, and measured again with the KAPA Library Quantification kit. Every immunoSEQ 96-well plate was sequenced on a separate single-read 150-cycle Illumina NextSeq 550 flow cell. In the original analysis: Because the immunoSEQ output included only junctional sequences and no quality scores, the filtering could not be the same as the filtering used for full-length reads. To assign V/J genes and CDR3, sequences were annotated against IMGT germline references using PyIR, a Python wrapper for IgBLAST v1.9. Any read was removed if the V/J assignment was weak (E-value above 1e-6), the CDR3 was missing, or the read contained stop codons, out-of-frame junctions, or ambiguous translated residues. V3J clonotypes were defined as sequences sharing an identical inferred V gene, J gene, and CDR3 amino acid sequence. Percentage overlap between repertoires was calculated by dividing the number of shared unique clonotypes by the size of the smaller repertoire. RTK rarefaction, the Chao1 estimator, and Recon v2.1 estimates of unobserved clonotypes were used to assess repertoire richness. For all TCRbeta clonotypes obtained by the gDNA method from several donors, generation probabilities were computed with OLGA. The table comes from immuneACCESS by way of TCRdb, which keeps in-frame sequences with V and J called. Part of the clones is missing from these tables; in studies checked, under half for an unresolved V gene and the rest for unknown reasons. V and J calls and clone size are given by that table; D and trimming were obtained from the DNA. Across this sample there are roughly 2,000,000 clones, with about 94% seen only once. The ten largest make up more than 0.9% of the sample.

General study outcomes and caveats: Approximately 5% of naive CD4, 3.5% of naive CD8, 2.3% of memory CD4, and 0.35% to 0.5% of memory CD8 clonotypes were shared across several donors. Naive subsets generally had larger estimated clonotype richness than memory subsets. Compared with non-shared clonotypes, the clonotypes found in all four sorted-subset donors had higher generation probabilities. Based on pairwise subsampling, the degree of clonotype sharing among donors was expected to be affected by sequencing depth. Because the study included a small number of donors, the genetic and exposure-history diversity represented was limited. Sampling was restricted to blood, and TCR repertoires in tissues likely differ from the TCR repertoires found in blood. Rarefaction of sorted-subset datasets indicated incomplete sequencing despite the large sequencing depth.

The CDR3 measures 14 amino acids from cysteine to phenylalanine. Kept here is only the CDR3 DNA, which spans 42 bases and is read in frame from base 1. Trimming costs V 6 bases and J 2 bases, and their ends lie 14 bases apart. CDR1 and CDR2 are read off the germline V gene (reference sequence) as MNHEY and SMNVEV. About this clone: What antigen it recognizes has not been identified. The input lacks base qualities; no much larger clone sits a single base away.

The receptor was derived from a man aged 18 to 35 in good health. This chain joins TRBV27 to TRBJ2-7; the D gene could be either TRBD1 or TRBD2, each agreeing at 6 bases. The sequenced material came from naive CD8+ T cells sorted from blood. Read against the paper, the sample's cell subset or site label means: CD45RA+CCR7+. The CDR3 amino acid sequence is: CASRGGSNPYEQYF. The DNA sequence follows: TGTGCCAGCAGAGGGGGGTCTAATCCCTACGAGCAGTACTTC.